This T cell receptor (beta chain) was retrieved from a study of tumor and adjacent non-tumor tissue in lung cancer (dated by TCRdb to the late 2010s). At the level of the whole study: By cancer type, the cohort comprised 12 adenocarcinoma patients, 2 squamous cell carcinoma patients and 1 small cell lung cancer patient. The roughly 15 patients were aged roughly 31 to 80 years, included ten or so men and 5 women, and had TNM stage I to III disease. A total of 95 million to 150 million productive TCRbeta reads were generated by sequencing, corresponding to an average of approximately 4 million reads per sample. The study compared bulk TCRbeta repertoires from lung tumor tissue and matched distant non-tumor lung tissue of about 16 lung cancer patients. TCRbeta CDR3 sequencing was performed on a few dozen paired specimens, with one tumor sample and one normal lung sample collected per patient.

The CDR3, cysteine through phenylalanine, is 16 amino acids long. Solely the CDR3 DNA is kept, with 48 bases framed from the first base. V was cut back by 4 bases and J by 3 bases, leaving a gap of 16 bases between them. The CDR1 and CDR2 encoded by the germline V gene are SGHTA and FQGTGA. The research as a whole found: TCR diversity was significantly higher in younger patients, and higher tumor TCR diversity was associated with shorter overall and disease-free survival. TCR diversity (inverse Simpson) was significantly higher in tumor than in normal lung tissue (roughly 430 vs 170, P = 0.0075, Mann-Whitney U test). Peripheral blood was not sequenced, so blood TCRbeta repertoires were not examined in the lung cancer patients of the study. With only around 16 patients in the cohort, the authors noted that larger samples and more detailed clinical data are needed. A significantly larger cumulative share of the repertoire was made up by the top 100 clones in normal lung than in tumor tissue. Neither the sequencing platform nor unique molecular identifiers are mentioned in the methods.

In regard to this clonotype: The target of this receptor is not known. Per-base qualities were not stored, and no clone one base away is much larger.

The library was made by multiplex PCR. The instrument was an Illumina HiSeq 2500. TCRbeta libraries were built by three rounds of nested PCR using primers (Table S4), following protocols modified from ARM-PCR. Before sequencing, PCR products of 200-500 bp were excised from the gel and purified with the QIAquick gel extraction kit. As for the original processing: Trimmomatic was used to clean the reads, FLASH merged the cleaned reads into complete CDR3 sequences, and MiTCR assigned the sequences to V(D)J germline segments. Clonal diversity was computed as the inverse Simpson's index with VDJtools. In-frame sequences lacking a premature stop codon were counted as productive reads. The raw public reads went through TCRdb reprocessing: fastp at Q25, MiXCR clone calling, in-frame beta chains kept. Records with the same CDR3 protein are collapsed into one entry carrying the most frequent genes and DNA. The V and J calls were not made by the authors but by TCRdb's processing. In this sample the table shows under 150,000 distinct CDR3 sequences, 60% to 70% of which occur a single time. Of the sample, 15% to 20% falls within the top ten clones.

RNA was isolated from bulk, unsorted tissue, and RNA quality was assessed with a NanoDrop ND-1000 and an Agilent 2100. Donors were newly diagnosed lung cancer patients admitted for thoracic surgery in China between August and November 2014, without prior chemotherapy. The study excluded patients who had received radiotherapy or chemotherapy before or who had another cancer at the same time. Surgical tissue pieces of roughly 1-2 cm3 were preserved in RNAlater solution and were kept at -80 degrees C until use. The chain joins TRBV7-3 to TRBJ2-1; perhaps TRBD1 is the D gene, with 6 bases matching. The receptor's source is a man aged 55 to 69 with small cell lung cancer. Input material: lung tumor tissue. CDR3 region: CASSSPVTGFYNEQFF. The sequence in DNA is TGTGCCAGCAGCTCCCCTGTGACAGGATTCTACAATGAGCAGTTCTTC.